This entry lists 30 T cell receptor beta chains sequenced from one sample in a study of PD-L1 blockade in urothelial cancer. This sample's time point: pretreatment peripheral blood. Profiling relied on immunoSEQ multiplex PCR, and the TCRdb table lists in-frame clones only, not all of them. Of 90,000 or so clones listed, around 92% were seen once; the top ten hold about 0.89%. The sample was PBMCs, taken around atezolizumab (anti-PD-L1) treatment. The origin of the receptors is a woman of 80 years or more with urothelial cancer.

This clone was detected once. The V call is TRBV19, the J call TRBJ1-1; no firm D call. Trimming removed 4 bases at V and 4 bases at J, with 13 bases between. The germline CDR1 and CDR2 sequences are LNHDA and SQIVND (reference sequence). The CDR3 is 14 amino acids. CDR3 loop: CASSTVGVATEAFF. The CDR3 coding sequence is TGTGCCAGTAGTACGGTCGGGGTGGCCACTGAAGCTTTCTTT.

The rearrangement uses TRBV10-2 and TRBJ2-3; TRBD1 aligns across 7 bases. The V gene's germline CDR1 is WSHSY and CDR2 SAAADI. J gave up 6 bases and V 3 bases, and 3 bases lay outside the gene matches. This CDR3 region has 13 residues. CDR3 in amino acids: CASSDDRADTQYF. CDR3 sequence (DNA): TGCGCCAGCAGTGATGACAGGGCGGATACGCAGTATTTT.

The gene calls are TRBV11-3 and TRBJ2-4, with D perhaps matching TRBD1 (7 bases). V was cut by 5 bases and J by 8 bases, with 19 bases left in between. The CDR3 runs 15 residues. Per the germline V gene, CDR1 is SGHNT and CDR2 is YENEEA. This chain's CDR3 is CASSTGTAGRDIQYF. The DNA for the CDR3 is TGTGCCAGCAGCACCGGGACAGCGGGCAGGGACATTCAGTACTTC.

This clone has only a few counts. The gene calls are TRBV7-3 and TRBJ1-2, with 11 bases aligning to TRBD1. The CDR3 has 14 residues. Per germline, CDR1 SGHTA and CDR2 FQGTGA. J lost 6 bases, V lost 6 bases, and 6 bases had no gene match. This CDR3 is CASRRTGGNDGYTF. CDR3 sequence (DNA): TGTGCCAGCAGGCGGACAGGGGGCAATGATGGCTACACCTTC.

V and J are TRBV7-3 and TRBJ2-2; D may be TRBD2 (7 bases). Trimming took off 5 bases at V and 1 base at J, with 17 bases between the two ends. CDR1 and CDR2 (germline): SGHTA, FQGTGA. The CDR3 has 17 amino acids. CDR3 nucleotide sequence: TGTGCCAGCAGCACTTCTCCGGGGGGCTTGAACACCGGGGAGCTGTTTTTT. As protein: CASSTSPGGLNTGELFF.

V and J are TRBV25-1 and TRBJ2-6, with D hard to call. The CDR3 is 16 residues long. The germline V gene has CDR1 MGHDK and CDR2 SYGVNS. V was pared by 6 bases and J by 0 bases, with 12 bases between. Here the CDR3 reads CASSKWASSGANVLTF. In DNA form, the CDR3 reads TGTGCCAGCAGCAAGTGGGCATCCTCTGGGGCCAACGTCCTGACTTTC. The full variable domain, its missing parts supplied by reference TRBV25-1 and TRBJ2-6, is EADIYQTPRYLVIGTGKKITLECSQTMGHDKMYWYQQDPGMELHLIHYSYGVNSTEKGDLSSESTVSRIRTEHFPLTLESARPSHTSQYLCASSKWASSGANVLTFGAGSRLTVL.

The chain couples TRBV28 to TRBJ2-1; no clear D gene. CDR3 length equals 14 residues. Per germline, CDR1 MDHEN and CDR2 SYDVKM. Trimming shortened V by 8 bases and J by 4 bases, and 15 bases separated the two germline ends. The CDR3: CASFPGSPYNEQFF. The CDR3 nucleotides read TGTGCCAGCTTTCCGGGTTCCCCGTACAATGAGCAGTTCTTC.

This sequence joins TRBV14 and TRBJ2-7; 13 bases map to TRBD2. This CDR3 contains 17 residues. V shed 4 bases, J shed 2 bases, and the junction held 8 bases outside the gene matches. Looked up from germline, CDR1 is SGHDN and CDR2 is FVKESK. The CDR3 here is CASSRNIGTSGAYEQYF. The DNA of the CDR3 is TGTGCCAGCAGCCGGAATATAGGGACTAGCGGGGCCTACGAGCAGTACTTC.

The chain is built from TRBV7-9 and TRBJ1-2; tentative D call: TRBD1 (6 bases). The CDR3 is made up of 15 amino acids. V was cut by 1 base and J by 4 bases, with 13 bases left in between. CDR1 and CDR2 from the germline V gene are SEHNR and FQNEAQ (reference sequence). This CDR3 reads CASSLDRELGYGYTF. The CDR3 nucleotides read TGTGCCAGCAGCTTAGACAGGGAATTGGGCTATGGCTACACCTTC. Based on the CDR3 plus reference TRBV7-9 and TRBJ1-2, the full variable domain is DTGVSQNPRHKITKRGQNVTFRCDPISEHNRLYWYRQTLGQGPEFLTYFQNEAQLEKSRLLSDRFSAERPKGSFSTLEIQRTEQGDSAMYLCASSLDRELGYGYTFGSGTRLTVV.

The rearrangement joins TRBV7-8 to TRBJ1-1; D is uncertain. Trimming stripped 1 base from V and 1 base from J, with 7 bases between. CDR3 length: 14 residues. CDR1 SGHVS and CDR2 FQNEAQ come from the germline V gene. The DNA for the CDR3 is TGTGCCAGCAGCTTAGGGTACAAGAACACTGAAGCTTTCTTT. This sequence encodes CASSLGYKNTEAFF.

The V gene is TRBV5-1, the J gene TRBJ2-5; the D gene is possibly TRBD1 (6 bases). Germline loops: CDR1 SGHRS, CDR2 YFSETQ. The CDR3 totals 13 residues. V shed 0 bases and J shed 5 bases, with 8 bases lying between them. The CDR3 DNA sequence: TGCGCCAGCAGCTTGGCAGGGGATGAGACCCAGTACTTC. Translated, it gives CASSLAGDETQYF.

The J gene is TRBJ1-2, the V gene TRBV7-9; 7 nucleotides match TRBD1. The CDR3 sequence is 14 residues long. V lost 5 bases to trimming and J lost 3 bases; unmatched junction nucleotides: 6. The germline gives CDR1 SEHNR, CDR2 FQNEAQ (reference sequence). The DNA for the CDR3 is TGTGCCAGCAGCCCCAGTGACAGGGACTATGGCTACACCTTC. Encoded protein: CASSPSDRDYGYTF.

Of note for this clone: The identical CDR3 is also encoded by other nucleotide sequences in the sample. J is TRBJ2-7 and V is TRBV30; 9 bases are shared with TRBD1. The V segment lost 0 bases and the J segment 4 bases; nucleotides outside the gene matches: 7. Germline assignment: CDR1 GTSNPN and CDR2 SVGIG (reference sequence). The CDR3 loop spans 15 amino acids. The CDR3 is CAWSVRDRVSYEQYF. For the CDR3, the DNA is TGTGCCTGGAGTGTCCGGGACAGGGTCTCATACGAGCAGTACTTC.

This clone was seen a single time. The chain combines TRBV7-9 with TRBJ1-1, with no clear D. With 0 bases removed from V and 4 bases from J, the gap between germline ends came to 6 bases. Germline V lookup: CDR1 SEHNR, CDR2 FQNEAQ (reference sequence). The CDR3 has 13 amino acids. The CDR3 is CASSLAAGTEAFF. CDR3 coding DNA: TGTGCCAGCAGCTTAGCTGCGGGCACTGAAGCTTTCTTT.

This chain uses TRBV29-1 with TRBJ2-3; the match to TRBD2 covers 10 bases. This CDR3 comprises 16 residues. Trimming at V came to 7 bases and at J to 0 bases, leaving 10 bases not matched to a gene. From germline, CDR1 is SQVTM and CDR2 ANQGSEA. CDR3 loop: CSGRPLTSGSTDTQYF. CDR3 nucleotide sequence: TGCAGCGGTAGACCCTTGACTAGCGGGAGCACAGATACGCAGTATTTT.

J is TRBJ2-2 and V is TRBV11-3, with D possibly TRBD1 on 5 matching bases. V shed 3 bases and J shed 1 base, with 12 bases lying between them. The length of the CDR3 is 16 residues. Germline CDR1 and CDR2: SGHNT and YENEEA. CDR3 loop: CASSLSRQRNTGELFF. DNA of the CDR3: TGTGCCAGCAGCTTGTCCCGACAGAGGAACACCGGGGAGCTGTTTTTT.

This clone appeared once. The J gene is TRBJ2-1, the V gene TRBV27, with TRBD2 matching 10 bases. The CDR3 totals 16 residues. V lost 4 bases to trimming and J lost 3 bases; unmatched junction nucleotides: 6. CDR1 and CDR2 (germline): MNHEY, SMNVEV (reference sequence). The CDR3 DNA reads as TGTGCCAGCAGTTCCCCCTCTAGCGGGAGCTACAATGAGCAGTTCTTC. Its protein product is CASSSPSSGSYNEQFF.

The J gene is TRBJ2-7, the V gene TRBV27; D call uncertain. Trimming left V 6 bases short and J 0 bases short, with 6 bases between. Germline loops: CDR1 MNHEY, CDR2 SMNVEV (reference sequence). The CDR3 consists of 12 residues. The CDR3 region is CASRRNSYEQYF. For the CDR3, the DNA is TGTGCCAGCAGGCGCAACTCCTACGAGCAGTACTTC.

CDR3 DNA sequence: TGTGCCAGCAGCTTAGAAGGGGGCTATGGAAACACCATATATTTT. Its translation: CASSLEGGYGNTIYF. The chain employs TRBV7-9 and TRBJ1-3; TRBD1 matches at 7 bases. The CDR3 runs 15 residues. CDR1 SEHNR and CDR2 FQNEAQ come from the germline V gene (reference sequence). V was pared by 1 base and J by 3 bases, with 3 bases of the junction left unmatched.

This chain joins TRBV30 and TRBJ2-7; no clear D gene. Germline values: CDR1 GTSNPN, CDR2 SVGIG (reference sequence). Trimming removed 0 bases from V and 7 bases from J, with 16 bases in between. CDR3 length: 14 amino acids. The DNA for the CDR3 is TGTGCCTGGAGTGTCTCAAAAACCCTACGAGAGCAGTACTTC. It specifies CAWSVSKTLREQYF.

The rearrangement joins TRBV10-3 to TRBJ2-1; 9 nucleotides match TRBD2. The CDR3 runs 16 residues. J lost 8 bases, V lost 4 bases, and 12 bases had no gene match. Germline loops: CDR1 ENHRY, CDR2 SYGVKD. The CDR3 reads CAISVGLSGGGDEQFF. In DNA form, the CDR3 reads TGTGCCATCAGTGTGGGCCTTAGCGGGGGTGGCGATGAGCAGTTCTTC.

The chain is built from TRBV6-6 and TRBJ1-1, with D possibly TRBD1 on 5 matching bases. Trimming pared 2 bases from V and 6 bases from J, leaving 7 bases between. The CDR3 sequence is 12 residues long. In germline, CDR1 is MNHNY, CDR2 SVGAGI (reference sequence). The CDR3 DNA is TGTGCCAGCAGTTACGCAGGGTCTGAAGCTTTCTTT. Encoded protein: CASSYAGSEAFF.

This chain links TRBV7-6 with TRBJ2-7; D gene uncertain. Trimming shortened V by 5 bases and J by 6 bases, and 20 bases separated the two germline ends. In germline, CDR1 is SGHVS, CDR2 FNYEAQ. The CDR3 spans 15 residues. The CDR3 region is CASSPRSATPFEQYF. The CDR3 nucleotides read TGTGCCAGCAGCCCGCGGTCAGCTACCCCTTTCGAGCAGTACTTC.

The rearrangement joins TRBV5-1 to TRBJ2-3; D is perhaps TRBD1 (6 bases). Germline loops: CDR1 SGHRS, CDR2 YFSETQ. This CDR3 is 17 amino acids long. The ends were cut back, 0 bases at V and 2 bases at J, with 16 bases in the middle. The CDR3 nucleotides are TGCGCCAGCAGCTTGGAACCAACAGGGTCATACACAGATACGCAGTATTTT. Translation gives CASSLEPTGSYTDTQYF.

CDR3 nucleotide sequence: TGTGCCAGCAGCGCTGACGGGACAGGGTGGTACAATGAGCAGTTCTTC. It is translated as CASSADGTGWYNEQFF. The rearrangement uses TRBV9 and TRBJ2-1; 9 bases fit TRBD1. The CDR3 length is 16 residues. V was clipped by 3 bases and J by 4 bases; unmatched bases: 8. The germline V gene has CDR1 SGDLS and CDR2 YYNGEE.

This chain links TRBV12-5 with TRBJ2-3; 9 bases are a match to TRBD1. The CDR3 runs to 13 residues. CDR1 LGHNT and CDR2 FRNRAP come from the germline V gene. With 3 bases clipped from V and 6 bases from J, the junction kept 1 base outside the gene matches. Here the CDR3 reads CASGLQGADTQYF. The CDR3 nucleotides are TGTGCTAGTGGTTTACAGGGGGCGGATACGCAGTATTTT.

This clone has only one observation. In DNA form, the CDR3 reads TGTGCCAGCAGCCCAAGAGGGACAGACTCTGGAAACACCATATATTTT. Protein product: CASSPRGTDSGNTIYF. V usage is TRBV9 and J usage is TRBJ1-3; 7 bases line up with TRBD1. Germline assignment: CDR1 SGDLS and CDR2 YYNGEE. The CDR3 loop spans 16 amino acids. V shed 4 bases and J 0 bases; nucleotides not matched to a gene: 7.

This sequence joins TRBV28 and TRBJ1-5; D gene uncertain. The germline CDR1 and CDR2 sequences are MDHEN and SYDVKM. Trimming shortened V by 7 bases and J by 1 base, and 11 bases separated the two germline ends. This CDR3 spans 14 amino acids. The CDR3 DNA is TGTGCCAGCATTACCGGAGGGAGCAATCAGCCCCAGCATTTT. Translating gives CASITGGSNQPQHF.

The V gene is TRBV6-1, the J gene TRBJ1-5; D gene uncertain. V was shortened by 1 base and J by 7 bases, with 11 bases between the two germline ends. There are 14 residues in the CDR3. Germline assignment: CDR1 MNHNS and CDR2 SASEGT. This CDR3 reads CASSEVVVRQPQHF. CDR3 sequence (DNA): TGTGCCAGCAGTGAAGTTGTAGTCCGACAGCCCCAGCATTTT.

The V call is TRBV18, the J call TRBJ2-2, with 12 positions matching TRBD2. The junction had 6 bases not matched to a gene; V was cut back by 3 bases and J by 7 bases. CDR3 length equals 16 residues. Per germline, CDR1 KGHSH and CDR2 LQKENI. The CDR3: CASSPRLAGVVGELFF. The CDR3 bases are TGTGCCAGCTCACCGCGACTAGCGGGAGTGGTCGGGGAGCTGTTTTTT.